The source of this T cell receptor beta chain is a study of blood T cell repertoires in COVID-19 (TCRdb year 2020). Background for the entire study: Samples covering the acute and convalescent phases of COVID-19 were provided by collaborators in the United States, Italy and Spain. The prospective study material was composed of cDNA or gDNA derived from T cells, B-cell-depleted T cells, or PBMCs. The samples were drawn from the first 160 participants of the ongoing ImmuneRACE study and from 1,254 subjects provided by 6 global collaborators. Where available, HLA class I and class II types were taken from metadata supplied by the sample provider and were not determined by assay-based typing. The repertoires were made available in a free public database intended to serve as a resource for research on the immune response to SARS-CoV-2. The sample metadata nearly always contained a de-identified subject ID, COVID-19 status, age in years and sex. Deeply sampled blood TCRbeta repertoires from subjects exposed to, actively infected with, or recovered from COVID-19 were included in the dataset. Beyond this particular receptor, the publication reports: The amount of clinical and demographic metadata varied by source and participant and was provided uncurated.

TCRbeta CDR3 regions were amplified from genomic DNA by means of the immunoSEQ Assay, a bias-controlled multiplex PCR. In the source study's methods: Within the assay, amplification of reference gene primers was used to estimate how many nucleated cells each sample contained. To quantify the absolute abundance of each unique TCRbeta CDR3 rearrangement, sequence reads were collapsed and filtered. For each sample, productive Simpson clonality was calculated as the square root of Simpson's diversity index across productive rearrangements. The table was pulled from immuneACCESS by TCRdb, which kept in-frame rearrangements only. Such tables lose some clones; where checked, under half of the loss comes from unresolved V genes, and the rest has no known cause. V and J calls and clone size are given by that table; D and trimming were obtained from the DNA. In this sample the table shows 180,000 or so clones, around 89% of which occur a single time. The top ten constitute about 0.59% of the sample.

Notes on this clone: Its specific antigen is unknown. No much larger clone exists at a distance of one base, and base qualities are not known.

The CDR3 numbers 19 residues from cysteine through phenylalanine. Only the CDR3 region is kept as DNA, spanning 57 bases read in frame from base 1. From the germline V gene, CDR1 is SGDLS and CDR2 is YYNGEE. The germline V and J ends show losses of 4 bases and 6 bases respectively, and no gene match explains 18 bases of the junction. Collaborating institutions collected whole blood in K2EDTA tubes following their own protocols. For TCRbeta analysis, collaborators shipped samples as frozen whole blood, isolated PBMCs, or DNA extracted from either of those sample types. Sequences were obtained from peripheral blood. This sequence was found in a man aged 50 or older with acute or convalescent COVID-19. The chain uses TRBV9 and TRBJ2-2; 10 central nucleotides agree with TRBD1. The CDR3 region: CASSPLRDRGGGLAGELFF. The bases read TGTGCCAGCAGCCCCCTAAGGGACAGGGGCGGAGGTCTGGCCGGGGAGCTGTTTTTT.